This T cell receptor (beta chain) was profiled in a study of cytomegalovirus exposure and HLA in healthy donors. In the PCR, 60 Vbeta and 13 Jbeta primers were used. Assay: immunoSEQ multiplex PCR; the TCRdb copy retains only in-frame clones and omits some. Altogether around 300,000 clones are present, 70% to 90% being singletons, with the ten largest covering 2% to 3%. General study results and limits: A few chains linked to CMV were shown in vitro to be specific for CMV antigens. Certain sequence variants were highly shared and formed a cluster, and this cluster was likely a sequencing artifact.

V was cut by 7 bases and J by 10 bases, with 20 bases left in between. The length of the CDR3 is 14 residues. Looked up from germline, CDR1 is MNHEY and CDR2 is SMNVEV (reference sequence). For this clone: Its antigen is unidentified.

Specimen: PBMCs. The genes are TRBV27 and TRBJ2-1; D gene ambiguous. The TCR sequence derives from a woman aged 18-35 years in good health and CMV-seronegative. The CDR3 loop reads CASKFSGLGQEQFF. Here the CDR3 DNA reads TGTGCCAGCAAATTCAGTGGGTTGGGCCAGGAGCAGTTCTTC.